One and the same sample provided the 5 T cell receptor beta chains below, sequenced in a study of cytomegalovirus exposure and HLA in healthy donors. Vbeta (60) and Jbeta (13) primers were used in the PCR. Some clones are missing from TCRdb's copy, which holds only in-frame ones; the method was immunoSEQ multiplex PCR. This sample has 160,000 or so clones; around 79% occur once, and the top ten carry under 2.5%. Sequences were obtained from PBMCs. The receptors originated from a man aged 40-55 years in good health and CMV-seronegative.

This rearrangement joins TRBV29-1 to TRBJ2-3; 8 nucleotides match TRBD1. The V and J ends lost 2 bases and 4 bases, in that order; junction bases with no gene match: 5. Looked up from germline, CDR1 is SQVTM and CDR2 is ANQGSEA. The CDR3 length is 14 residues. The DNA for the CDR3 is TGCAGCGTTGAACGACAGGGGTTCCCAGATACGCAGTATTTT. It translates to CSVERQGFPDTQYF.

The chain recombines TRBV27 with TRBJ2-3, with TRBD2 matching over 9 bases. V dropped 5 bases and J dropped 1; count of bases not matched to a gene: 4. Germline V gene lookup returns CDR1 MNHEY and CDR2 SMNVEV (reference sequence). The CDR3 runs to 15 residues. CDR3 loop: CASSPRTSGTDTQYF. The CDR3 DNA follows: TGTGCCAGCAGTCCCCGGACTAGCGGCACAGATACGCAGTATTTT.

The V gene is TRBV29-1, the J gene TRBJ2-5; tentatively, D is TRBD2 (6 bases). V was pared by 2 bases and J by 5 bases, with 21 bases between. The CDR3 totals 16 residues. CDR1 is SQVTM, CDR2 ANQGSEA, per germline. The CDR3 coding sequence is TGCAGCGTTGAACTGTGGGACTCTCAGTCGGGGGAGACCCAGTACTTC. Translation: CSVELWDSQSGETQYF.

The rearrangement uses TRBV7-8 and TRBJ2-5; 7 bases map to TRBD2. This CDR3 comprises 14 residues. Germline lookup yields CDR1 SGHVS and CDR2 FQNEAQ. V lost 6 bases and J lost 11; bases outside the gene matches: 15. CDR3 in amino acids: CASSSPGLLYEQYF. For the CDR3, the DNA is TGTGCCAGCAGTTCGCCGGGACTACTTTATGAGCAGTACTTC.

This clone was observed a few times. This chain joins TRBV7-9 and TRBJ1-1; tentatively, D is TRBD1 (6 bases). V gave up 2 bases and J gave up 3 bases, with 16 bases separating them. The germline V gene encodes CDR1 SEHNR and CDR2 FQNEAQ (reference sequence). The CDR3 is 16 residues long. CDR3 sequence: CASSLLPRGLYTEAFF. CDR3 in DNA: TGTGCCAGCAGCTTACTCCCCAGGGGATTATACACTGAAGCTTTCTTT.